Here is one TCR beta chain with its context. In its sample, this clone was seen once. The antigen it recognizes is unknown. One junction end disagrees with the germline gene, perhaps due to a read error. The sample is drawn from a study of T cell repertoires in ileal Crohn's disease (dated by TCRdb to the late 2010s). Describing the broader study: Median disease duration was around 8 years, and around 35% of patients were identified as active smokers at the time of surgery. A total of approximately 150 mucosal samples from approximately 57 patients were sequenced, collected from several sites on the surgical specimen and at postoperative endoscopy. Roughly half of the patients were given postoperative therapy, with some 17 on anti-TNF agents and about a dozen on thiopurines. A Rutgeerts score higher than i0 was the definition used for endoscopic postoperative recurrence. The study ran alongside a multicentre cohort designed to identify predictors of early endoscopic recurrence after ileocolonic resection. Every patient underwent surgery because of a complication, which was stricturing disease in 61% of cases and penetrating disease in approximately 40%. The TCR repertoire was analysed in about 62 patients with Crohn's disease drawn from a prospective multicentre cohort. The paper as a whole reports these results and caveats: Compared with non-smokers, patients who were active smokers at surgery showed a significantly higher proportion of clonal expansions (25.9% vs 17.9%, p=0.02). Endoscopic recurrence was linked to a higher percentage of high-frequency clones at surgery, and recurrence occurred in every patient whose clonality exceeded 26.8% (18/57). Only a subgroup of patients, of unstated size, had their mucosal CD4 and CD8 T cells sorted and sequenced. Sorted CD8 T cells carried more high-frequency clones than CD4 T cells, suggesting mucosal expansions were mainly CD8.

From cysteine to phenylalanine, the CDR3 is 14 amino acids long. Solely the CDR3 DNA is kept, with 42 bases framed from the first base. CDR1 and CDR2 are read off the germline V gene as MRHNA and SNTAGT. For commercial TCRB immunosequencing, 450 to 550 nanograms of biopsy DNA were submitted for each sample. CDR3 regions were amplified from genomic DNA by Adaptive Biotechnology using a two-step, amplification bias-controlled multiplex PCR. In the first PCR, primers covered every V and J gene segment, and in the second PCR, barcodes and Illumina adapters were added. CDR3 libraries were sequenced on an Illumina instrument. In the source study's methods: The analysis drew on both the pipelines supplied by the vendor and custom analysis of the raw data in R/Bioconductor running R version 3.3.0. Clonality, which ranges from 0 to 1, was calculated as the inverse of the normalised Shannon entropy across all productive clones. High-frequency clones were defined as the share of the repertoire taken up by the top 100 clones, keeping only clones that passed a 95% confidence test. The Simpson index measured repertoire diversity, and the Morisita-Horn index measured overlap between samples. Drawn from immuneACCESS, this table holds only the in-frame rearrangements with V and J called that TCRdb kept. Clones are partly lost; checked studies trace under half to an unresolved V gene and leave the rest unexplained. Clonal size and the V and J genes are those of that table, whereas D and trimming came from the DNA. Recorded for this sample are fewer than 5,000 clones; approximately 78% of them occurred a single time. The ten largest clones represent 12% of the sample.

Adults with ileal or ileocolonic Crohn's disease and an indication for ileocolonic resection were eligible for inclusion. Whole ileal mucosal biopsies were kept frozen at -80 degrees C prior to DNA extraction. Genomic DNA was extracted from frozen whole biopsies with a TRizol-based method and quantified on a NanoDrop 2000 spectrophotometer. The sequence was obtained from an adult with Crohn's disease. The chain joins TRBV6-4 to TRBJ2-3; TRBD1 is perhaps the D gene, given 8 matching bases. The sequenced material came from ileal tissue. The CDR3: CAGSPTGGADTQYF. Here is the DNA: TGTGCCGGCAGTCCTACAGGGGGGGCAGATACGCAGTATTTT.